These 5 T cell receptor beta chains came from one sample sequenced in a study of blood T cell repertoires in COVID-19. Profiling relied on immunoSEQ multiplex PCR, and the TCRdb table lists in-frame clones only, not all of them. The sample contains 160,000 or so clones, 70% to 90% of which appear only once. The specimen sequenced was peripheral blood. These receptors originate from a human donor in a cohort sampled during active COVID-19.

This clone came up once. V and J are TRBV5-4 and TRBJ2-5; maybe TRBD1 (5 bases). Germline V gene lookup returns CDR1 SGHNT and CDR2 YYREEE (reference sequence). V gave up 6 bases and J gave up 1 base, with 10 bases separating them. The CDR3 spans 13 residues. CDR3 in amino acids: CASKGILQETQYF. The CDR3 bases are TGTGCCAGCAAGGGGATACTCCAAGAGACCCAGTACTTC.

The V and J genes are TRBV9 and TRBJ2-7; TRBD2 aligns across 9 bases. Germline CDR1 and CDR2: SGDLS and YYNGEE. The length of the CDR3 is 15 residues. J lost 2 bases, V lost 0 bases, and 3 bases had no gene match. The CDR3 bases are TGTGCCAGCAGCGTAGGGGCTAGCGGGACCTACGAGCAGTACTTC. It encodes CASSVGASGTYEQYF.

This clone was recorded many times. CDR3 sequence reads: CASSQQRDTGELFF. CDR3 nucleotides: TGTGCCAGCAGCCAACAGCGGGACACCGGGGAGCTGTTTTTT. The chain joins TRBV7-9 to TRBJ2-2; D is perhaps TRBD2 (6 bases). Trimming cost V 5 bases and J 3 bases, with 10 bases left between them. Germline values: CDR1 SEHNR, CDR2 FQNEAQ (reference sequence). The CDR3 extends over 14 amino acids.

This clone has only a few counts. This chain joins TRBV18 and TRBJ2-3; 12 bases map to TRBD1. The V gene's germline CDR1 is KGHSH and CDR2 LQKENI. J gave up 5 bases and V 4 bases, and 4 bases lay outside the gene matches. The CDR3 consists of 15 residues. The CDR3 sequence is CASSRDRGRRDTQYF. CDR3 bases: TGTGCCAGCTCACGGGACAGGGGGCGAAGAGATACGCAGTATTTT. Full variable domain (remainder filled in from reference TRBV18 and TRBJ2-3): NAGVMQNPRHLVRRRGQEARLRCSPMKGHSHVYWYRQLPEEGLKFMVYLQKENIIDESGMPKERFSAEFPKEGPSILRIQQVVRGDSAAYFCASSRDRGRRDTQYFGPGTRLTVL.

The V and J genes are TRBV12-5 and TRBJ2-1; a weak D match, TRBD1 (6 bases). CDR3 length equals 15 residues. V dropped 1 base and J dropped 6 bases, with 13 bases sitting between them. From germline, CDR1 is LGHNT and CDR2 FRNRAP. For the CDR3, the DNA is TGTGCTAGTGGTTTGGACAGGGTGTTTAGCAATGAGCAGTTCTTC. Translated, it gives CASGLDRVFSNEQFF. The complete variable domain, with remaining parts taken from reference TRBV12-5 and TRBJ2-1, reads DARVTQTPRHKVTEMGQEVTMRCQPILGHNTVFWYRQTMMQGLELLAYFRNRAPLDDSGMPKDRFSAEMPDATLATLKIQPSEPRDSAVYFCASGLDRVFSNEQFFGPGTRLTVL.